Reported below is one T cell receptor (beta chain). The sample belongs to a study of blood T cell repertoires in COVID-19. Study context: From the United States, Italy and Spain came samples of acute and convalescent COVID-19. Sample material is recorded as cDNA or gDNA derived from T cells, B-cell-depleted T cells, or PBMCs.

Germline-derived CDR1 and CDR2 are SGDLS and YYNGEE. This CDR3 has 16 residues. V gave up 4 bases and J gave up 5 bases; unmatched junction bases: 8. Per the authors' pipeline: Amplified reference gene primers provided the basis for estimating nucleated cell counts. Clones were read by immunoSEQ multiplex PCR, and TCRdb kept only the in-frame ones, dropping some. The DNA gave D and trimming, while V, J and clone size come from that table. The data contain fewer than 450,000 clones, approximately 89% of them singletons. The Seattle site enrolled patients during active infection and followed them longitudinally.

The receptor's source is a woman aged 50 to 65 with COVID-19, enrolled during active disease. The chain uses TRBV9 and TRBJ1-6, with 8 bases lining up with TRBD1. The sample comprised peripheral blood. This CDR3 is CASSLWTGRDNSPLHF. Here the CDR3 DNA reads TGTGCCAGCAGCCTGTGGACAGGGAGGGATAATTCACCCCTCCACTTT.